The 5 T cell receptor beta chains below were found in one sample sequenced in a study of cytomegalovirus exposure and HLA in healthy donors. The table came from immunoSEQ multiplex PCR; TCRdb's copy has only in-frame clones and leaves some out. The sample holds about 160,000 clones, about 96% seen once. Sequencing used PBMCs. The origin of the receptors is a woman aged 18-29 years in good health and CMV-seronegative.

The gene calls are TRBV4-3 and TRBJ1-1; 7 positions agree with TRBD1. The CDR3 is 13 residues long. With V trimmed by 1 base and J by 8 bases, 4 bases remained unmatched. Germline V CDR1 and CDR2: LGHNA, YSLEER. CDR3 coding DNA: TGCGCCAGCAGCCAAGGGGACAGCGCAGAAGCTTTCTTT. It yields the protein CASSQGDSAEAFF.

The CDR3 DNA reads TGTGCCAGCAGTTACGCCGGACAGGGGGCTCAAGGCTACACCTTC. Its protein is CASSYAGQGAQGYTF. J is TRBJ1-2 and V is TRBV6-5, with 11 bases identical to TRBD1. This CDR3 spans 15 amino acids. V lost 2 bases and J lost 8; bases outside the gene matches: 7. Germline V gene lookup returns CDR1 MNHEY and CDR2 SVGAGI.

The chain uses TRBV7-2 and TRBJ2-1; D is uncertain. The CDR3 totals 15 residues. V lost 5 bases and J 0 bases, leaving 11 bases between the germline ends. CDR1 and CDR2 (germline): SGHTA, FQGNSA. CDR3 protein: CASSRTYSSYNEQFF. CDR3 DNA sequence: TGTGCCAGCAGCCGAACCTATAGCTCCTACAATGAGCAGTTCTTC.

The chain is built from TRBV25-1 and TRBJ2-7; 10 bases are shared with TRBD1. Germline CDR1 reads MGHDK; CDR2 reads SYGVNS. With V trimmed by 3 bases and J by 2 bases, 7 bases remained unmatched. The CDR3 spans 16 residues. Written as DNA, the CDR3 is TGTGCCAGCAGTGACGCAGGGACAGGGGAAGCCTACGAGCAGTACTTC. It encodes CASSDAGTGEAYEQYF.

This clone was seen a few times. The CDR3 is CASSFRQVETQYF. In nucleotides, the CDR3 is TGTGCCAGCAGCTTCAGACAGGTGGAGACCCAGTACTTC. The chain recombines TRBV11-2 with TRBJ2-5; perhaps TRBD1 as D (6 bases). V was clipped by 3 bases and J by 5 bases, with 10 bases between them. This CDR3 is 13 amino acids long. Germline assignment: CDR1 SGHAT and CDR2 FQNNGV.